This paragraph covers one T cell receptor beta chain sequence. Its antigen is not identified. The junction had 10 bases not matched to a gene; V was cut back by 1 base and J by 0 bases. Per germline, CDR1 MNHEY and CDR2 SMNVEV (reference sequence). This CDR3 region has 19 residues. These data originate in a study of cytotoxic CD8 clonotypes in ibrutinib-treated CLL. Overall study context: Enrolment comprised about 10 relapsed/refractory and around 15 treatment-naive patients; approximately 18 were IGHV unmutated. Study-level findings and limits: The study found baseline clonality above age-matched healthy donors, tracking circulating CD8+ T-cell counts. Higher clonality was seen at ibrutinib response and a return toward baseline at progression. The public clonotypes identified were infrequent and showed contraction or stability on treatment.

Method: immunoSEQ multiplex PCR; TCRdb's copy keeps in-frame clones and lacks some. The sample has about 130,000 clones; approximately 80% are singletons. Specimen: PBMCs, collected after 24 months of ibrutinib treatment. The gene calls are TRBV27 and TRBJ1-5, with 9 bases identical to TRBD1. This clonotype originated in a human donor with chronic lymphocytic leukemia. CDR3 amino acids: CASSLWGGQGDNSNQPQHF. DNA of the CDR3: TGTGCCAGCAGTTTATGGGGGGGACAGGGCGACAATAGCAATCAGCCCCAGCATTTT.